These 5 T cell receptor beta chains share one sample of origin, sequenced in a study of control samples from healthy donors and cancer patients. Using immunoSEQ multiplex PCR, the repertoire was profiled, and TCRdb retains in-frame clones only, with some absent. The sample records roughly 170,000 clones, around 88% being singletons. Sequenced: blood. These receptor sequences come from a young woman in good health.

This rearrangement joins TRBV5-6 to TRBJ1-2, with D possibly TRBD1 on 5 matching bases. Trimming left V 3 bases short and J 0 bases short, with 9 bases between. This CDR3 region has 14 residues. The germline V gene has CDR1 SGHDT and CDR2 YYEEEE. This chain's CDR3 is CASSWGETNYGYTF. CDR3 DNA: TGTGCCAGCAGCTGGGGGGAAACTAACTATGGCTACACCTTC. The whole variable domain, remainder taken from reference TRBV5-6 and TRBJ1-2, is DAGVTQSPTHLIKTRGQQVTLRCSPKSGHDTVSWYQQALGQGPQFIFQYYEEEERQRGNFPDRFSGHQFPNYSSELNVNALLLGDSALYLCASSWGETNYGYTFGSGTRLTVV.

This chain connects TRBV21-1 to TRBJ1-4; the DNA was not compared with TRBD1, the D call given in the table. TRBV21-1 is marked as a pseudogene. This CDR3 has 15 amino acids. The CDR3 DNA follows: TGTGCCAGCACCACAAGGAAACACAGGGGTGAAAAACTGTTTTTT. As protein: CASTTRKHRGEKLFF.

The rearrangement links TRBV29-1 to TRBJ1-4; D call uncertain. Germline V gene lookup returns CDR1 SQVTM and CDR2 ANQGSEA. Trimming took off 7 bases at V and 5 bases at J, with 8 bases between the two ends. This CDR3 has 11 residues. CDR3 protein: CSAGRNEKLFF. For the CDR3, the DNA is TGCAGCGCCGGACGGAATGAAAAACTGTTTTTT.

This clone was recorded a few times. The chain carries TRBV7-9 and TRBJ1-1, with D perhaps matching TRBD1 (6 bases). Germline V gene sequence: CDR1 SEHNR, CDR2 FQNEAQ (reference sequence). This CDR3 is 15 amino acids long. Trimming took off 0 bases at V and 3 bases at J, with 11 bases between the two ends. As DNA, the CDR3 is TGTGCCAGCAGCTTAGCCCAGGGGTGGGACACTGAAGCTTTCTTT. Its protein product is CASSLAQGWDTEAFF. Looking up the rest from reference TRBV7-9 and TRBJ1-1 gives the full variable domain: DTGVSQNPRHKITKRGQNVTFRCDPISEHNRLYWYRQTLGQGPEFLTYFQNEAQLEKSRLLSDRFSAERPKGSFSTLEIQRTEQGDSAMYLCASSLAQGWDTEAFFGQGTRLTVV.

This sequence joins TRBV5-1 and TRBJ1-1, with D hard to call. Deletions cut 2 bases from V and 5 bases from J, with 13 bases between. This CDR3 comprises 14 residues. The V gene's germline CDR1 is SGHRS and CDR2 YFSETQ. Here the CDR3 reads CASSFRGVETEAFF. For the CDR3, the DNA is TGCGCCAGCAGCTTCCGAGGAGTAGAGACTGAAGCTTTCTTT.